A selection of T cell receptor beta chains follows, all from one sample in a study of blood T cells in healthy people across ages. TCRdb redid the calling of the 5' RACE reads with MiXCR, one entry per CDR3 protein. This table has under 1 million distinct CDR3 sequences, around two fifths appearing once. The sample consisted of blood. These receptors all come from a man in his fifties or sixties in good health. Each CDR3 is given with its conserved first and last residue. Each record gives: V gene, J gene, clone size, D gene, CDR3 DNA, CDR3 protein. The D gene is left open where the match is weak. Expanded clones get a size class; other rows say once, few or many, or leave the size out.

V: TRBV7-2
J: TRBJ1-3
size: NA
D: NA
DNA: TGTGCCAGCAGCCCCGGGACATTCTCTGGAAACACCATATATTTT
CDR3: CASSPGTFSGNTIYF

V: TRBV7-2
J: TRBJ1-2
size: NA
D: NA
DNA: TGTGCCAGCAGCCGAAGGGACCAAATTAACTATGGCTACACCTTC
CDR3: CASSRRDQINYGYTF

V: TRBV7-8
J: TRBJ2-7
size: NA
D: TRBD2
DNA: TGTGCCAGCAGCCCAGCGGGGGAAACCTACGAGCAGTACTTC
CDR3: CASSPAGETYEQYF

V: TRBV4-3
J: TRBJ2-6
size: NA
D: NA
DNA: TGCGCCAGCAGCCAAGATCGTTTTGCCGGCATGTCTTCTGGGGCCAACGTCCTGACTTTC
CDR3: CASSQDRFAGMSSGANVLTF

V: TRBV10-3
J: TRBJ2-5
size: many
D: NA
DNA: TGTGCCATCAGTGAGGGGATACAACGCCAAGAGACCCAGTACTTC
CDR3: CAISEGIQRQETQYF

V: TRBV27
J: TRBJ2-7
size: NA
D: NA
DNA: TGTGCCAGCAGTCCAGGAAACCTTCTCGAGCAGTACTTC
CDR3: CASSPGNLLEQYF

V: TRBV19
J: TRBJ2-7
size: NA
D: NA
DNA: TGTGCCAGTCACCCGGGACATCCGAGCTCCTACGAGCAGTACTTC
CDR3: CASHPGHPSSYEQYF

V: TRBV4-2
J: TRBJ1-2
size: NA
D: NA
DNA: TGTGCCAGCAGCCAAGTTGTCTTAACTAACTATGGCTACACCTTC
CDR3: CASSQVVLTNYGYTF

V: TRBV6-6
J: TRBJ1-1
size: NA
D: NA
DNA: TGTGCCAGCAGTTACTCGGGCCGATCATCGACTGAAGCTTTCTTT
CDR3: CASSYSGRSSTEAFF

V: TRBV6-5
J: TRBJ2-5
size: NA
D: NA
DNA: TGTGCCAGCAGTACCTCCAGGGGCCCACAAGAGACCCAGTACTTC
CDR3: CASSTSRGPQETQYF

V: TRBV6-5
J: TRBJ1-2
size: few
D: TRBD1
DNA: TGTGCCAGCAGTTACCCCGGACAGGATGGCTACACCTTC
CDR3: CASSYPGQDGYTF

V: TRBV5-1
J: TRBJ2-2
size: NA
D: NA
DNA: TGCGCCAGCAGCTTGGACCTCGGGGAGCTGTTTTTT
CDR3: CASSLDLGELFF

V: TRBV7-2
J: TRBJ2-7
size: NA
D: NA
DNA: TGTGCCAGCAGCGCCAAGGCGGGGGACAATGAGCAGTACTTC
CDR3: CASSAKAGDNEQYF

V: TRBV7-9
J: TRBJ2-7
size: few
D: TRBD2
DNA: TGTGCCAGCACCCTAGCGGCAGGGCCCATAAACTCCTACGAGCAGTACTTC
CDR3: CASTLAAGPINSYEQYF

V: TRBV28
J: TRBJ2-7
size: few
D: NA
DNA: TGTGCCAGCAGTATCCGCCGGGGGTACGAGCAGTACTTC
CDR3: CASSIRRGYEQYF

V: TRBV11-2
J: TRBJ2-5
size: medium-sized
D: TRBD2
DNA: TGTGCCAGCGGCCCTGGGACTATCCAAGAGACCCAGTACTTC
CDR3: CASGPGTIQETQYF

V: TRBV7-2
J: TRBJ2-5
size: NA
D: TRBD1
DNA: TGTGCCAGCAGCTCACTACCCTCGACAGGGGCAGAGACCCAGTACTTC
CDR3: CASSSLPSTGAETQYF

V: TRBV20-1
J: TRBJ1-1
size: NA
D: NA
DNA: TGCAGTGCTAGAAAGCCAGGGGTAGGGACTGAAGCTTTCTTT
CDR3: CSARKPGVGTEAFF

V: TRBV20-1
J: TRBJ2-1
size: NA
D: NA
DNA: TGCAGCGCTAACTATGAGCAGTTCTTC
CDR3: CSANYEQFF

V: TRBV4-1
J: TRBJ2-3
size: NA
D: NA
DNA: TGCGCCAGCAGCCAAGGTACGAGTAGTGGGGGCGCCGCAGATACGCAGTATTTT
CDR3: CASSQGTSSGGAADTQYF

V: TRBV4-1
J: TRBJ2-7
size: NA
D: NA
DNA: TGCGCCAGCAGCCAAGGTGGAAATTTCGGGTACGAGCAGTACTTC
CDR3: CASSQGGNFGYEQYF

V: TRBV3-1
J: TRBJ2-6
size: NA
D: NA
DNA: TGTGCCAGCAGCCGTACGTGGTCCGGGGCCAACGTCCTGACTTTC
CDR3: CASSRTWSGANVLTF

V: TRBV10-3
J: TRBJ2-3
size: few
D: NA
DNA: TGTGCCATCAGTGAGACCGACTACGCCCCAGATACGCAGTATTTT
CDR3: CAISETDYAPDTQYF

V: TRBV2
J: TRBJ2-1
size: few
D: TRBD1
DNA: TGTGCCAGCGCTAAGTTGCCCGAGGGGGCCTTCGGTGAGCAGTTCTTC
CDR3: CASAKLPEGAFGEQFF

V: TRBV7-6
J: TRBJ2-1
size: NA
D: TRBD2
DNA: TGTGCCAGCAGCTTAGTGACTAGCGGTCGCAATGAGCAGTTCTTC
CDR3: CASSLVTSGRNEQFF

V: TRBV12-3/TRBV12-4
J: TRBJ2-3
size: NA
D: TRBD1
DNA: TGTGCCAGCAGTTTCGCGGCAGGGGGCCATACAGATACGCAGTATTTT
CDR3: CASSFAAGGHTDTQYF

V: TRBV5-4
J: TRBJ2-4
size: NA
D: NA
DNA: TGTGCCAGCAGCTCTGACAGCTACTCCTACAAGCAGTACTTC
CDR3: CASSSDSYSYKQYF

V: TRBV7-2
J: TRBJ2-3
size: few
D: NA
DNA: TGTGCCAGCAGCACTCGGGGGGCTCGGGTAGATACGCAGTATTTT
CDR3: CASSTRGARVDTQYF

V: TRBV6-2/TRBV6-3
J: TRBJ2-5
size: NA
D: TRBD2
DNA: TGTGCCAGCAGTTGGTTAGCGGGGGAGTCCTACAATGAGCAGTACTTC
CDR3: CASSWLAGESYNEQYF

V: TRBV6-1
J: TRBJ2-5
size: few
D: NA
DNA: TGTGCCAGCAGTGAGCCCACTTGGAGGGAGACCCAGTACTTC
CDR3: CASSEPTWRETQYF

V: TRBV20-1
J: TRBJ2-5
size: NA
D: TRBD2
DNA: TGCAGTGCTAGAGATACCCGGACTAGCGGAGCCATTCGGGAGACCCAGTACTTC
CDR3: CSARDTRTSGAIRETQYF

V: TRBV13
J: TRBJ2-5
size: many
D: TRBD2
DNA: TGTGCCAGCAGCTCACGACTAGCGGGGGCTCAAGAGACCCAGTACTTC
CDR3: CASSSRLAGAQETQYF

V: TRBV7-9
J: TRBJ2-5
size: NA
D: TRBD1
DNA: TGTGCCAGCAGCCCAGGGGGCACCTTTCAAGAGACCCAGTACTTC
CDR3: CASSPGGTFQETQYF

V: TRBV6-2/TRBV6-3
J: TRBJ2-5
size: NA
D: NA
DNA: TGTGCCAGCAGTTACCGGGCGGGGACCTACAATGGGCAGTACTTC
CDR3: CASSYRAGTYNGQYF

V: TRBV7-9
J: TRBJ2-1
size: many
D: TRBD2
DNA: TGTGCCAGCAGCATTAGCGGGGATTTAATCGAGCAGTTCTTC
CDR3: CASSISGDLIEQFF

V: TRBV7-2
J: TRBJ2-5
size: NA
D: NA
DNA: TGTGCCAGCAGCATTCTAGCGACGGCAGAGACCCAGTACTTC
CDR3: CASSILATAETQYF

V: TRBV9
J: TRBJ2-2
size: NA
D: NA
DNA: TGTGCCAGCAGCGTAGAAAGGGGGACCGGGGAGCTGTTTTTT
CDR3: CASSVERGTGELFF

V: TRBV6-2/TRBV6-3
J: TRBJ2-7
size: NA
D: TRBD2
DNA: TGTGCCAGCAGTACTGGCGGGGGTATCCCCTACGAGCAGTACTTC
CDR3: CASSTGGGIPYEQYF

V: TRBV3-1
J: TRBJ2-1
size: few
D: NA
DNA: TGTGCCAGCAGCCTAGATACCCCGAGGACTGAGCAGTTCTTC
CDR3: CASSLDTPRTEQFF

V: TRBV29-1
J: TRBJ2-2
size: NA
D: NA
DNA: TGCAGCGTTGTAGGTGGCTACACCGGGGAGCTGTTTTTT
CDR3: CSVVGGYTGELFF

V: TRBV18
J: TRBJ2-7
size: few
D: TRBD2
DNA: TGTGCCAGCTCACCGACCACCGGGGGGGACGAGCAGTACTTC
CDR3: CASSPTTGGDEQYF

V: TRBV9
J: TRBJ2-5
size: NA
D: NA
DNA: TGTGCCAGCAGCGTAGTGGGGTCTAATCAAGAGACCCAGTACTTC
CDR3: CASSVVGSNQETQYF

V: TRBV21-1
J: TRBJ1-1
size: NA
D: NA
DNA: TGTGCCAGCAGCAATGGGCAGGAGCTTATGAACACTGAAGCTTTCTTT
CDR3: CASSNGQELMNTEAFF

V: TRBV9
J: TRBJ1-2
size: NA
D: TRBD1
DNA: TGTGCCAGCAGCTGGACAGGGGATCAAGGCTACACCTTC
CDR3: CASSWTGDQGYTF

V: TRBV25-1
J: TRBJ1-2
size: NA
D: TRBD1
DNA: TGTGCCAGCACCGCAGCGGACAGGGAAGGTGGCTACACCTTC
CDR3: CASTAADREGGYTF

V: TRBV4-1
J: TRBJ2-2
size: many
D: NA
DNA: TGCGCCACCGGGGACCAAAACACCGGGGAGCTGTTTTTT
CDR3: CATGDQNTGELFF

V: TRBV3-1
J: TRBJ2-5
size: NA
D: NA
DNA: TGTGCCGGCAGCCAGATAAGCGAGACCCAGTACTTC
CDR3: CAGSQISETQYF

V: TRBV4-1
J: TRBJ2-2
size: NA
D: NA
DNA: TGCGCCAGCAGCCCGAGCAGAGACACCGGGGAGCTGTTTTTT
CDR3: CASSPSRDTGELFF

V: TRBV16
J: TRBJ1-1
size: NA
D: NA
DNA: TGTGCCAGCAGCCAAGAGTCTGCCATTCCCGAAGCTTTCTTT
CDR3: CASSQESAIPEAFF

V: TRBV25-1
J: TRBJ1-1
size: NA
D: NA
DNA: TGTGCCGGCAGTGAATACCCCCACAATGAAGCTTTCTTT
CDR3: CAGSEYPHNEAFF

V: TRBV6-2/TRBV6-3
J: TRBJ2-7
size: few
D: TRBD2
DNA: TGTGCCAGCAGGTCGGTTAGCGGGGGGCTTTACTACGAGCAGTACTTC
CDR3: CASRSVSGGLYYEQYF

V: TRBV20-1
J: TRBJ2-7
size: NA
D: TRBD2
DNA: TGCAGTGCTAGTAGGCCTCGCGGGGGAAGCTCCTACGAGCAGTACTTC
CDR3: CSASRPRGGSSYEQYF

V: TRBV20-1
J: TRBJ2-3
size: NA
D: NA
DNA: TGCAGTGCTAGTGGGGGAGACCATAGCACAGATATGCAGTATTTT
CDR3: CSASGGDHSTDMQYF

V: TRBV4-3
J: TRBJ2-7
size: few
D: NA
DNA: TGCGCCAGCAGCCACGACCGCGGGACAGCCACCTACGAGCAGTACTTC
CDR3: CASSHDRGTATYEQYF

V: TRBV4-1
J: TRBJ2-3
size: NA
D: TRBD2
DNA: TGCGCCAGCAGCCAGGCACTAGCGGGGGTCACAGATACGCAGTATTTT
CDR3: CASSQALAGVTDTQYF

V: TRBV10-3
J: TRBJ2-7
size: NA
D: NA
DNA: TGTGCCATCAGTGTCCAAGGGACGAATGAGCAGTACTTC
CDR3: CAISVQGTNEQYF